These 14 T cell receptor beta chains share one sample of origin, sequenced in a study of glioma-infiltrating T cells listed by TCRdb under 2016. Instrument on record: Illumina MiSeq. The iRepertoire nested amplicon-rescue multiplex PCR (arm-PCR) platform was used to amplify TCR alpha and beta CDR3 regions from RNA. TCRdb reworked the public reads: Q25 trimming with fastp, MiXCR clone assembly, productive beta chains retained. CDR3 protein sequences are deduplicated, and each keeps its most common genes and DNA. The sample table holds around 390,000 distinct CDR3 sequences, of which 41% were seen once. Of the sample, around 12% is held by the ten largest clones. Sequenced sample: glioma tissue, nonneoplastic brain tissue, or PBMCs (not recorded which). The source of these receptors is a human donor with low-grade glioma or glioblastoma, undergoing nonglioma brain surgery, or in good health (not recorded which).

By frequency in the sample, this clonotype is medium-sized. This sequence joins TRBV6-1 and TRBJ2-2; 7 bases line up with TRBD1. V shed 5 bases, J shed 0 bases, and the junction held 6 bases outside the gene matches. The CDR3 consists of 16 residues. Germline V gives CDR1 MNHNS, CDR2 SASEGT. This chain's CDR3 is CASSFEGAANTGELFF. Here the CDR3 DNA reads TGTGCCAGCAGTTTCGAGGGGGCCGCGAACACCGGGGAGCTGTTTTTT.

This clonotype was counted only a few times. The rearrangement uses TRBV12-3 or TRBV12-4 and TRBJ2-3; TRBD2 matches at 8 bases. The CDR3 contains 17 residues. Germline trimming cut 6 bases from V and 3 bases from J; bases unmatched to any gene: 14. CDR3 sequence reads: CASSFNPSGSFTDTQYF. DNA for the CDR3: TGTGCCAGCAGCTTTAATCCCAGCGGGAGTTTTACAGATACGCAGTATTTT.

In regard to this clonotype: The junction departs from the called germline gene at one end, perhaps through a read error. This sequence joins TRBV28 and TRBJ2-6, with 11 bases aligning to TRBD1. The CDR3 sequence is 17 residues long. In germline, CDR1 is MDHEN, CDR2 SYDVKM. The CDR3 loop is CASSDGQGAAGANVLIF. The CDR3 nucleotides are TGTGCCAGCAGTGACGGACAGGGGGCAGCTGGGGCCAACGTCCTGATTTTC.

This clonotype was seen many times. The CDR3 is CASSYSWTYNEQFF. CDR3 DNA sequence: TGTGCCAGCAGTTACTCGTGGACTTACAATGAGCAGTTCTTC. The chain has TRBV6-5 and TRBJ2-1, with TRBD2 as a possible D gene (5 bases). The CDR3 loop spans 14 amino acids. Germline-derived CDR1 and CDR2 are MNHEY and SVGAGI. Trimming stripped 0 bases from V and 4 bases from J, with 7 bases between.

A note on this clonotype: The junction differs from germline at one of its ends, possibly a read error. The chain combines TRBV6-1 with TRBJ2-1; a possible D gene is TRBD2 (5 bases). The CDR3 runs 15 residues. Germline lookup yields CDR1 MNHNS and CDR2 SASEGT. CDR3 DNA: TGTGCCATCAGTGTATCCGGGGTAAGGTACAATGAGCAGTTCTTC. This codes for CAISVSGVRYNEQFF.

The chain uses TRBV19 and TRBJ1-2; D is possibly TRBD1 (5 bases). Germline lookup yields CDR1 LNHDA and CDR2 SQIVND (reference sequence). CDR3 size: 14 residues. V lost 4 bases and J 6 bases, leaving 15 bases between the germline ends. The CDR3 here is CASSTTTGLDGYTF. Here the CDR3 DNA reads TGTGCCAGTAGTACAACCACAGGTCTGGATGGCTACACCTTC.

Regarding this clonotype: One junction end disagrees with the germline gene, perhaps due to a read error. The V call is TRBV6-1, the J call TRBJ2-1; the D is unclear. In germline, CDR1 is MNHNS, CDR2 SASEGT. The CDR3 contains 12 residues. In DNA, the CDR3 is TGTGCCATCAGTGAATATCATAATGAGCAGTTCTTC. Its protein product is CAISEYHNEQFF.

Only a few counts were recorded for this clonotype. The V and J genes are TRBV28 and TRBJ1-5; TRBD1 agrees at 7 bases. The junction had 11 bases not matched to a gene; V was cut back by 3 bases and J by 6 bases. CDR1 is MDHEN and CDR2 is SYDVKM in the germline V gene. The CDR3 extends over 16 amino acids. The CDR3 DNA follows: TGTGCCAGCAGTTTGGCAACTTACAGGGGAGCTCAGCCCCAGCATTTT. It codes for CASSLATYRGAQPQHF. Drawing the rest from reference TRBV28 and TRBJ1-5, the complete variable domain is DVKVTQSSRYLVKRTGEKVFLECVQDMDHENMFWYRQDPGLGLRLIYFSYDVKMKEKGDIPEGYSVSREKKERFSLILESASTNQTSMYLCASSLATYRGAQPQHFGDGTRLSIL.

The chain links TRBV24-1 to TRBJ2-5; 7 bases are shared with TRBD1. Germline V CDR1 and CDR2: KGHDR, SFDVKD. The CDR3 has 12 residues. The ends lost 8 bases at V and 2 bases at J; junction bases unmatched: 1. CDR3 amino acids: CATMGQQETQYF. The CDR3 DNA sequence: TGTGCCACCATGGGACAGCAAGAGACCCAGTACTTC.

This clonotype was seen ten or more times. The rearrangement joins TRBV6-1 to TRBJ1-1; a possible D gene is TRBD1 (5 bases). Germline V gives CDR1 MNHNS, CDR2 SASEGT. The CDR3 is 16 residues long. Trimming removed 6 bases from V and 0 bases from J, with 17 bases in between. The CDR3 region is CASSRGGGRMNTEAFF. The DNA of the CDR3 is TGTGCCAGCAGCCGGGGGGGGGGGAGGATGAACACTGAAGCTTTCTTT.

J is TRBJ2-7 and V is TRBV15, with D possibly being TRBD1 (6 bases). The CDR3 is made up of 15 amino acids. From germline, CDR1 is LNHNV and CDR2 YYDKDF (reference sequence). The germline V and J ends were trimmed by 1 base and 0 bases, with 10 bases remaining between them. The CDR3 is CATSRGQVLSYEQYF. The CDR3 coding sequence is TGTGCCACCAGCAGAGGACAGGTCCTCTCCTACGAGCAGTACTTC. Full variable domain (rest looked up from reference TRBV15 and TRBJ2-7): DAMVIQNPRYQVTQFGKPVTLSCSQTLNHNVMYWYQQKSSQAPKLLFHYYDKDFNNEADTPDNFQSRRPNTSFCFLDIRSPGLGDTAMYLCATSRGQVLSYEQYFGPGTRLTVT.

The V gene is TRBV5-5, the J gene TRBJ2-7; 7 nucleotides agree with TRBD2. The CDR3 consists of 14 residues. Germline V gene lookup returns CDR1 SGHKS and CDR2 YYEKEE (reference sequence). The ends lost 2 bases at V and 2 bases at J; junction bases unmatched: 4. CDR3 residues: CASSFGSGTYEQYF. The CDR3 DNA reads as TGTGCCAGCAGCTTCGGAAGCGGGACCTACGAGCAGTACTTC.

The chain carries TRBV6-5 and TRBJ2-2; TRBD2 might be the D (6 bases). Trimming removed 6 bases at V and 4 bases at J, with 18 bases between. The CDR3 sequence is 16 residues long. Germline V CDR1 and CDR2: MNHEY, SVGAGI. The CDR3 here is CASRLPQEGPTGELFF. Here the CDR3 DNA reads TGTGCCAGCAGACTCCCGCAGGAGGGCCCCACCGGGGAGCTGTTTTTT.

This clonotype was observed a handful of times. This chain uses TRBV2 with TRBJ1-5; D remains unclear. Looked up from germline, CDR1 is SNHLY and CDR2 is FYNNEI. The CDR3 spans 14 residues. With 3 bases removed from V and 5 bases from J, the gap between germline ends came to 11 bases. The CDR3 DNA reads as TGTGCCAGCAGTGAGAGAGTTTTGGATCAGCCCCAGCATTTT. Translating it yields CASSERVLDQPQHF.